This is a list of T cell receptor beta chains from one sample in a study of blood T cell repertoires in COVID-19. Here immunoSEQ multiplex PCR was the method, and the copy in TCRdb shows in-frame clones only, minus some. The profile shows 90,000 to 100,000 clones, approximately 79% of them singletons. The sample was peripheral blood. Source of these receptors: a man in his 70s with active or convalescent COVID-19. Both conserved end residues are part of each CDR3. Fields, in order: J gene, V gene, D gene, clone size, CDR3 DNA, CDR3 protein. A D gene is named only where the DNA matches it firmly. The size entry is marked missing in some rows and otherwise reads once, few, many or a size class.

J gene: TRBJ2-7
V gene: TRBV15
D gene: -
clone size: -
CDR3 DNA: TGTGCCACCAGCAGCCGACGGGAGAGCTACGAGCAGTACTTC
CDR3 protein: CATSSRRESYEQYF

J gene: TRBJ1-2
V gene: TRBV9
D gene: -
clone size: -
CDR3 DNA: TGTGCCAGCAGCGTAGACGTAGTGACACCCGGGAGGGGGATCTACACCTTC
CDR3 protein: CASSVDVVTPGRGIYTF

J gene: TRBJ2-3
V gene: TRBV14
D gene: TRBD1
clone size: -
CDR3 DNA: TGTGCCAGCAGCCAAGACCCCCCGGACAGGGGGCCCTGGGTGACAGATACGCAGTATTTT
CDR3 protein: CASSQDPPDRGPWVTDTQYF

J gene: TRBJ2-3
V gene: TRBV7-2
D gene: TRBD2
clone size: few
CDR3 DNA: TGTGCCAGCAGCCTCAGAGGTCGGGGGGGGCCGACAGATACGCAGTATTTT
CDR3 protein: CASSLRGRGGPTDTQYF

J gene: TRBJ2-1
V gene: TRBV19
D gene: -
clone size: once
CDR3 DNA: TGTGCCACCTGGGGGGTTTCCGGCAAGGACAATGAGCAGTTCTTC
CDR3 protein: CATWGVSGKDNEQFF

J gene: TRBJ1-2
V gene: TRBV7-8
D gene: -
clone size: -
CDR3 DNA: TGTGCCAGCAGCTTAGAAACGGCCCCCGGGGATGGCTACACCTTC
CDR3 protein: CASSLETAPGDGYTF

J gene: TRBJ1-2
V gene: TRBV5-1
D gene: TRBD1
clone size: -
CDR3 DNA: TGCGCCAGCAGCTTGGAGGGACAGGGATCCTATGGCTACACCTTC
CDR3 protein: CASSLEGQGSYGYTF

J gene: TRBJ1-1
V gene: TRBV14
D gene: -
clone size: once
CDR3 DNA: TGTGCCAGCAGCCAAGAGTCAGGGTTCGCTGAAGCTTTCTTT
CDR3 protein: CASSQESGFAEAFF

J gene: TRBJ2-3
V gene: TRBV5-1
D gene: TRBD2
clone size: -
CDR3 DNA: TGCGCCAGCAGCCAACCCCTAGGCGGGGGGGGCACAGATACGCAGTATTTT
CDR3 protein: CASSQPLGGGGTDTQYF

J gene: TRBJ2-7
V gene: TRBV7-2
D gene: TRBD2
clone size: -
CDR3 DNA: TGTGCCAGCAGCTCGGGACTAGCGGGGGGCTACGAGCAGTACTTC
CDR3 protein: CASSSGLAGGYEQYF

J gene: TRBJ2-5
V gene: TRBV18
D gene: -
clone size: few
CDR3 DNA: TGTGCCAGCTCACCACCCTTAGCGGAGGTGACCCAGTACTTC
CDR3 protein: CASSPPLAEVTQYF

J gene: TRBJ2-1
V gene: TRBV19
D gene: -
clone size: -
CDR3 DNA: TGTGCCAGCACGGGCTACAATGAGCAGTTCTTC
CDR3 protein: CASTGYNEQFF

J gene: TRBJ2-7
V gene: TRBV11-2
D gene: -
clone size: -
CDR3 DNA: TGTGCCAGCAGCAAGGGGTGGGTATGGGAGCAGTACTTC
CDR3 protein: CASSKGWVWEQYF

J gene: TRBJ1-1
V gene: TRBV5-4
D gene: -
clone size: -
CDR3 DNA: TGTGCCAGCAGCCCTCAGGTACAGTTTGACACTGAAGCTTTCTTT
CDR3 protein: CASSPQVQFDTEAFF

J gene: TRBJ2-3
V gene: TRBV4-2
D gene: -
clone size: -
CDR3 DNA: TGTGCCAGCAGCCAAGTGGGGGTTCGCGGGGGCGCATCAGATACGCAGTATTTT
CDR3 protein: CASSQVGVRGGASDTQYF

J gene: TRBJ2-3
V gene: TRBV20-1
D gene: -
clone size: -
CDR3 DNA: TGCAGTGCTTACGGGAGTCATACGCAGTATTTT
CDR3 protein: CSAYGSHTQYF

J gene: TRBJ2-7
V gene: TRBV7-9
D gene: -
clone size: few
CDR3 DNA: TGTGCCAGCAGTTTTGCTAGCGAGCAGTACTTC
CDR3 protein: CASSFASEQYF

J gene: TRBJ1-1
V gene: TRBV29-1
D gene: -
clone size: -
CDR3 DNA: TGCAGCGTGTCGGTTCTGGACACTGAAGCTTTCTTT
CDR3 protein: CSVSVLDTEAFF

J gene: TRBJ2-4
V gene: TRBV24-1
D gene: -
clone size: -
CDR3 DNA: TGTGCCACCGGCCCGGCCAAAAACATTCAGTACTTC
CDR3 protein: CATGPAKNIQYF

J gene: TRBJ2-7
V gene: TRBV5-6
D gene: -
clone size: -
CDR3 DNA: TGTGCCAGCAGCTTGAGGGCGGGCGTCTACGAGCAGTACTTC
CDR3 protein: CASSLRAGVYEQYF

J gene: TRBJ2-3
V gene: TRBV7-9
D gene: TRBD2
clone size: -
CDR3 DNA: TGTGCCAGCAGCTTATACGGACTAGCGGACACAGATACGCAGTATTTT
CDR3 protein: CASSLYGLADTDTQYF

J gene: TRBJ1-3
V gene: TRBV11-3
D gene: -
clone size: -
CDR3 DNA: TGTGCCAGCAGCTTATCGACAGGTGGTGGAAACACCATATATTTT
CDR3 protein: CASSLSTGGGNTIYF

J gene: TRBJ2-3
V gene: TRBV6-1
D gene: -
clone size: -
CDR3 DNA: TGTGCCAGCAGTGAACGAGGCGGAACTAGCACAGATACGCAGTATTTT
CDR3 protein: CASSERGGTSTDTQYF

J gene: TRBJ1-4
V gene: TRBV2
D gene: TRBD1
clone size: once
CDR3 DNA: TGTGCCAGCAGTTCCTCCGGGACAGCTAATGAAAAACTGTTTTTT
CDR3 protein: CASSSSGTANEKLFF

J gene: TRBJ1-1
V gene: TRBV12-3/TRBV12-4
D gene: -
clone size: once
CDR3 DNA: TGTGCCAGCAGGGCGACAGGTAACACTGAAGCTTTCTTT
CDR3 protein: CASRATGNTEAFF